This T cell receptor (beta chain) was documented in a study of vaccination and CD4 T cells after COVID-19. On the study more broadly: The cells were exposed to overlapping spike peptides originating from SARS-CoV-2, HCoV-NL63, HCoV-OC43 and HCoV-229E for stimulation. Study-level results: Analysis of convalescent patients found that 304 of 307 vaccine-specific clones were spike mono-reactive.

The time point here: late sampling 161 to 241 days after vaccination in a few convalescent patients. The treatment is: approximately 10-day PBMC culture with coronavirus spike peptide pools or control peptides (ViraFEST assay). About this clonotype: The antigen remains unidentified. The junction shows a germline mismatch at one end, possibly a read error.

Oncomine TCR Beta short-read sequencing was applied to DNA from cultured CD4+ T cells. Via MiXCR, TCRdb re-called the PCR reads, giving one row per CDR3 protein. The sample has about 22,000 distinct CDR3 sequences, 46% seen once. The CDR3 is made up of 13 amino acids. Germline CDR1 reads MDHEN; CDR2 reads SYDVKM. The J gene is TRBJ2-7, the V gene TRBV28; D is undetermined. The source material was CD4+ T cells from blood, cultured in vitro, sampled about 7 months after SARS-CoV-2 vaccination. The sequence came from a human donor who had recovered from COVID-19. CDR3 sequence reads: CASSSGHSHEQYF. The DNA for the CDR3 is TGTGCCAGCAGTTCAGGTCACTCCCACGAGCAGTACTTC.